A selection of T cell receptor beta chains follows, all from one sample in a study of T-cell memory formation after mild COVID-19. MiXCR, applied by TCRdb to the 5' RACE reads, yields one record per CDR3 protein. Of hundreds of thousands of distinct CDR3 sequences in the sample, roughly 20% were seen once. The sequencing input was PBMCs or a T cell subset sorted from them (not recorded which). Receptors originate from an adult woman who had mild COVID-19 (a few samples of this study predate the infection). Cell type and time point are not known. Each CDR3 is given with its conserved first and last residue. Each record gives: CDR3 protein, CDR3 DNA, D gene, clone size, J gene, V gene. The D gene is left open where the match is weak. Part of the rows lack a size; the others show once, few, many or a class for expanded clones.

cdr3_aa: CASAWGEASGNTIYF; cdr3_nt: TGTGCCAGCGCCTGGGGGGAAGCTTCTGGAAACACCATATATTTT; d_call: NA; clone_size: few; j_call: TRBJ1-3; v_call: TRBV11-3
cdr3_aa: CASSLRDLSAGYEQYF; cdr3_nt: TGTGCCAGCAGTTTAAGGGACCTCTCGGCTGGGTACGAGCAGTACTTC; d_call: NA; clone_size: NA; j_call: TRBJ2-7; v_call: TRBV27
cdr3_aa: CAWTLGGAANEKLFF; cdr3_nt: TGTGCCTGGACCCTCGGGGGGGCGGCTAATGAAAAACTGTTTTTT; d_call: NA; clone_size: many; j_call: TRBJ1-4; v_call: TRBV30
cdr3_aa: CASGGGANTEAFF; cdr3_nt: TGTGCCAGCGGTGGAGGGGCGAACACTGAAGCTTTCTTT; d_call: NA; clone_size: many; j_call: TRBJ1-1; v_call: TRBV7-3
cdr3_aa: CSVQGRYYEQYF; cdr3_nt: TGCAGCGTACAGGGGCGCTACTACGAGCAGTACTTC; d_call: TRBD1; clone_size: NA; j_call: TRBJ2-7; v_call: TRBV20-1
cdr3_aa: CASSQGIGTSGNNEQFF; cdr3_nt: TGTGCCAGCAGCCAAGGAATTGGCACTAGCGGCAACAATGAGCAGTTCTTC; d_call: TRBD2; clone_size: NA; j_call: TRBJ2-1; v_call: TRBV4-2
cdr3_aa: CASSFGAGFYNEQFF; cdr3_nt: TGCGCCAGCAGCTTTGGAGCGGGATTCTACAATGAGCAGTTCTTC; d_call: TRBD2; clone_size: NA; j_call: TRBJ2-1; v_call: TRBV5-1
cdr3_aa: CAISEPTRNTGELFF; cdr3_nt: TGTGCCATCAGTGAGCCGACACGGAACACCGGGGAGCTGTTTTTT; d_call: NA; clone_size: NA; j_call: TRBJ2-2; v_call: TRBV10-3
cdr3_aa: CSARRSGREDTQYF; cdr3_nt: TGCAGTGCTAGACGTAGCGGGAGAGAAGATACGCAGTATTTT; d_call: TRBD2; clone_size: few; j_call: TRBJ2-3; v_call: TRBV20-1
cdr3_aa: CASTDGRTSGSIPNIQYF; cdr3_nt: TGCGCCAGCACCGATGGAAGAACTAGCGGGAGTATTCCGAACATTCAGTACTTC; d_call: TRBD2; clone_size: few; j_call: TRBJ2-4; v_call: TRBV23-1
cdr3_aa: CASSLAYRGSQNTEAFF; cdr3_nt: TGCGCCAGCAGCTTGGCTTACAGGGGTAGCCAGAACACTGAAGCTTTCTTT; d_call: TRBD1; clone_size: NA; j_call: TRBJ1-1; v_call: TRBV5-1
cdr3_aa: CASSAAGEYNSPLHF; cdr3_nt: TGTGCCAGCAGTGCAGCAGGGGAGTATAATTCACCCCTCCACTTT; d_call: NA; clone_size: NA; j_call: TRBJ1-6; v_call: TRBV2
cdr3_aa: CASSPDTGNEKLFF; cdr3_nt: TGTGCCAGCAGTCCCGACACGGGAAATGAAAAACTGTTTTTT; d_call: NA; clone_size: NA; j_call: TRBJ1-4; v_call: TRBV6-5
cdr3_aa: CASSVGDSNQPQHF; cdr3_nt: TGTGCCAGCAGCGTAGGAGACAGCAATCAGCCCCAGCATTTT; d_call: NA; clone_size: NA; j_call: TRBJ1-5; v_call: TRBV9
cdr3_aa: CASSLMGFGYTF; cdr3_nt: TGTGCCAGCAGTTTAATGGGTTTTGGCTACACCTTC; d_call: NA; clone_size: NA; j_call: TRBJ1-2; v_call: TRBV12-3/TRBV12-4
cdr3_aa: CASSPKSPGSYNEQFF; cdr3_nt: TGTGCCAGCAGCCCAAAGTCCCCAGGCTCCTACAATGAGCAGTTCTTC; d_call: NA; clone_size: many; j_call: TRBJ2-1; v_call: TRBV7-2
cdr3_aa: CASSSLAGLFYNEQFF; cdr3_nt: TGTGCCAGCAGCTCGCTAGCGGGGCTATTCTACAATGAGCAGTTCTTC; d_call: TRBD2; clone_size: NA; j_call: TRBJ2-1; v_call: TRBV11-2
cdr3_aa: CAWSVTSEQYF; cdr3_nt: TGTGCCTGGAGTGTAACGTCCGAGCAGTACTTC; d_call: NA; clone_size: few; j_call: TRBJ2-7; v_call: TRBV30
cdr3_aa: CASSQGMNTEAFF; cdr3_nt: TGTGCCAGCAGCCAGGGTATGAACACTGAAGCTTTCTTT; d_call: NA; clone_size: many; j_call: TRBJ1-1; v_call: TRBV3-1
cdr3_aa: CASSQDSSGRGSTDTQYF; cdr3_nt: TGTGCCAGCAGCCAGGATTCGTCCGGGCGGGGGAGCACAGATACGCAGTATTTT; d_call: TRBD2; clone_size: NA; j_call: TRBJ2-3; v_call: TRBV4-2
cdr3_aa: CASSENVAQPQHF; cdr3_nt: TGTGCCAGCAGTGAAAATGTAGCTCAGCCCCAGCATTTT; d_call: NA; clone_size: NA; j_call: TRBJ1-5; v_call: TRBV6-1
cdr3_aa: CASSIKTGTRGEETQYF; cdr3_nt: TGTGCCAGCAGCATAAAGACCGGGACCAGGGGGGAAGAGACCCAGTACTTC; d_call: NA; clone_size: many; j_call: TRBJ2-5; v_call: TRBV5-6
cdr3_aa: CASSWDRGNQPQHF; cdr3_nt: TGTGCCAGCAGTTGGGACAGAGGCAATCAGCCCCAGCATTTT; d_call: TRBD1; clone_size: few; j_call: TRBJ1-5; v_call: TRBV6-2/TRBV6-3
cdr3_aa: CSASTVSPSTDTQYF; cdr3_nt: TGCAGTGCTTCCACAGTATCCCCTAGCACAGATACGCAGTATTTT; d_call: NA; clone_size: few; j_call: TRBJ2-3; v_call: TRBV20-1
cdr3_aa: CASSRSGGAGTGELFF; cdr3_nt: TGTGCCAGCAGTCGTAGCGGGGGGGCCGGAACCGGGGAGCTGTTTTTT; d_call: TRBD2; clone_size: NA; j_call: TRBJ2-2; v_call: TRBV6-5